Each of the 15 T cell receptor beta chains below was sequenced from the same sample in a study of shared clonotypes between healthy human individuals. Data came from immunoSEQ multiplex PCR; TCRdb stores just in-frame clones and leaves some out. Found here are about 2.3 million clones, over 90% of them singletons; the top ten hold approximately 0.4%. The sample was naive CD4+ T cells from PBMCs. Subset meaning: CD45RA+ positively selected. These receptors came from a man aged 18 to 29 in good health. Some clones in this sample may be carry-over from other donors' samples.

This sequence joins TRBV7-9 and TRBJ2-2; 9 positions agree with TRBD1. The CDR3 is made up of 16 amino acids. Germline CDR1 SEHNR, CDR2 FQNEAQ (reference sequence). V dropped 5 bases and J dropped 4; count of bases not matched to a gene: 8. CDR3 in DNA: TGTGCCAGCAGCCGTTGGCGGACAGGGGTCACCGGGGAGCTGTTTTTT. Translation: CASSRWRTGVTGELFF.

On this clone: Other DNA sequences in the sample encode the same CDR3. The rearrangement joins TRBV6-5 to TRBJ1-5; D is undetermined. V was clipped by 5 bases and J by 7 bases, with 6 bases between them. CDR3 length equals 11 residues. Germline CDR1 reads MNHEY; CDR2 reads SVGAGI. CDR3 residues: CASSEAQPQHF. The CDR3 DNA follows: TGTGCCAGCAGTGAAGCCCAGCCCCAGCATTTT.

On this clone itself: Other DNA sequences in the sample encode the same CDR3. The J gene is TRBJ2-3, the V gene TRBV5-1, with D possibly being TRBD1 (6 bases). Germline CDR1 SGHRS, CDR2 YFSETQ. CDR3 length equals 14 residues. The CDR3 DNA follows: TGCGCTTCATCGCGAGGGGGTAGCACAGATACGCAGTATTTT. It codes for CASSRGGSTDTQYF.

The chain uses TRBV28 and TRBJ2-7; TRBD2 agrees at 10 bases. Germline CDR1 is MDHEN and CDR2 is SYDVKM. The length of the CDR3 is 15 residues. The junction had 4 bases not matched to a gene; V was cut back by 1 base and J by 4 bases. The CDR3, as DNA: TGTGCCAGCAGTTTATCGAGGACTAGCGGTTACGAGCAGTACTTC. This codes for CASSLSRTSGYEQYF.

The chain links TRBV5-1 to TRBJ1-1; 7 bases fit TRBD1. CDR1 SGHRS and CDR2 YFSETQ come from the germline V gene. J was trimmed by 1 base and V by 6 bases; bases with no gene match: 6. The CDR3 loop spans 14 amino acids. Here the CDR3 reads CASTLGGPNTEAFF. The CDR3 coding sequence is TGCGCCAGCACCTTAGGGGGCCCGAACACTGAAGCTTTCTTT.

The chain links TRBV6-1 to TRBJ2-3; the D is unclear. CDR3 size: 14 residues. Germline CDR1 MNHNS, CDR2 SASEGT. Trimming pared 5 bases from V and 4 bases from J, leaving 13 bases between. The CDR3 region is CASSNLGIPDTQYF. The CDR3 DNA is TGTGCCAGCAGTAATTTGGGGATACCAGATACGCAGTATTTT.

The chain combines TRBV15 with TRBJ2-5; D is perhaps TRBD2 (5 bases). The V end was cut by 5 bases, the J end by 5 bases, with 15 bases between. The CDR3 has 14 residues. Germline CDR1 is LNHNV and CDR2 is YYDKDF (reference sequence). CDR3 loop: CATSPRAPRETQYF. The CDR3, as DNA: TGTGCCACCAGCCCGAGGGCACCTCGGGAGACCCAGTACTTC.

The J gene is TRBJ2-2, the V gene TRBV28; 9 positions match TRBD1. Germline V gene data show CDR1 as MDHEN and CDR2 as SYDVKM. The V and J ends lost 5 bases and 4 bases, in that order; junction bases with no gene match: 8. This CDR3 region has 16 residues. In DNA form, the CDR3 reads TGTGCCAGCAGTGCCCCGGGACAGGGTGCCACCGGGGAGCTGTTTTTT. Amino acid sequence: CASSAPGQGATGELFF.

This CDR3 reads CASSRTSRSEKLFF. CDR3 coding DNA: TGTGCCAGCAGCCGCACCAGCCGTAGTGAAAAACTGTTTTTT. J is TRBJ1-4 and V is TRBV7-8, with no clear D. V lost 5 bases and J lost 7, with 14 bases in between. The CDR3 runs to 14 residues. Germline V CDR1 and CDR2: SGHVS, FQNEAQ.

About this clone itself: Other DNA sequences in this specimen translate into the identical CDR3. The J gene is TRBJ2-1, the V gene TRBV29-1, with 12 bases aligning to TRBD2. With V trimmed by 6 bases and J by 2 bases, 2 bases remained unmatched. Germline V gives CDR1 SQVTM, CDR2 ANQGSEA. CDR3 length: 14 residues. CDR3 DNA sequence: TGCAGCGTCAGACTAGCGGGAGCCTACAATGAGCAGTTCTTC. Translation: CSVRLAGAYNEQFF.

Note on this clone: Other DNA variants within this sample encode the same CDR3. The CDR3 spells CASSPTDRDTEAFF. In DNA, the CDR3 is TGTGCCAGCTCACCAACCGACAGGGACACTGAAGCTTTCTTT. The chain uses TRBV18 and TRBJ1-1, with TRBD1 matching over 7 bases. J lost 3 bases, V lost 2 bases, and 3 bases had no gene match. The CDR3 totals 14 residues. Per the germline V gene, CDR1 is KGHSH and CDR2 is LQKENI.

A single count supports this clone. The chain recombines TRBV13 with TRBJ1-3, with 9 bases aligning to TRBD1. Germline loops: CDR1 PRHDT, CDR2 FYEKMQ (reference sequence). Unmatched junction bases numbered 4, after V lost 5 bases and J lost 2 bases. The CDR3 is 15 residues long. The CDR3 spells CASSARTGAGNTIYF. The CDR3 DNA is TGTGCCAGCAGCGCACGGACAGGGGCTGGAAACACCATATATTTT.

V and J are TRBV7-3 and TRBJ2-3, with unresolved D. Trimming removed 1 base from V and 8 bases from J, with 4 bases in between. Germline lookup yields CDR1 SGHTA and CDR2 FQGTGA. The CDR3 sequence is 11 residues long. The CDR3 loop is CASSLRVTQYF. The CDR3 region has the DNA TGTGCCAGCAGCTTAAGAGTTACGCAGTATTTT.

This rearrangement joins TRBV15 to TRBJ2-7, with TRBD1 identical over 7 bases. CDR1 LNHNV and CDR2 YYDKDF come from the germline V gene (reference sequence). V lost 0 bases and J lost 0; bases outside the gene matches: 5. The CDR3 runs to 16 residues. In nucleotides, the CDR3 is TGTGCCACCAGCAGAGATGGACAGGCCGACTCCTACGAGCAGTACTTC. It translates to CATSRDGQADSYEQYF. Variable domain in full (rest from reference TRBV15 and TRBJ2-7): DAMVIQNPRYQVTQFGKPVTLSCSQTLNHNVMYWYQQKSSQAPKLLFHYYDKDFNNEADTPDNFQSRRPNTSFCFLDIRSPGLGDTAMYLCATSRDGQADSYEQYFGPGTRLTVT.

The V and J genes are TRBV18 and TRBJ2-3; 7 nucleotides match TRBD1. The CDR3 is 15 residues long. The V and J ends lost 6 bases and 1 base, in that order; junction bases with no gene match: 7. Germline loops: CDR1 KGHSH, CDR2 LQKENI. The CDR3 protein is CASSLRTGRTDTQYF. The CDR3 DNA is TGTGCCAGCTCCCTAAGGACAGGCCGCACAGATACGCAGTATTTT.